These 30 T cell receptor beta chains were all obtained from the same sample, sequenced in a study of T cell responses to AZD1222 COVID-19 vaccine. The method was immunoSEQ multiplex PCR; TCRdb's version includes in-frame clones alone and lacks a portion of them. This table has 50,000 or so clones, around 91% appearing once. Sequencing was performed on peripheral blood, taken 28 days after the second AZD1222 dose. These receptor sequences come from an adult who received the AZD1222 COVID-19 vaccine.

The rearrangement links TRBV10-3 to TRBJ2-7; D unresolved. Germline V CDR1 and CDR2: ENHRY, SYGVKD. V lost 3 bases, J lost 3 bases, and 3 bases lay in between. This CDR3 spans 11 amino acids. DNA of the CDR3: TGTGCCATCAGTGACAACTACGAGCAGTACTTC. Translating it yields CAISDNYEQYF.

This clone was detected once. The chain joins TRBV2 to TRBJ1-4, with TRBD1 identical over 8 bases. Germline V gene sequence: CDR1 SNHLY, CDR2 FYNNEI. The CDR3 is 13 residues long. J lost 8 bases, V lost 6 bases, and 5 bases had no gene match. CDR3 in amino acids: CASRATGAEKLFF. Here the CDR3 DNA reads TGTGCCAGCAGAGCGACAGGGGCCGAAAAACTGTTTTTT.

The chain combines TRBV2 with TRBJ2-2, with 12 bases matching TRBD2. Germline V lookup: CDR1 SNHLY, CDR2 FYNNEI. This CDR3 comprises 16 residues. V shed 9 bases and J 1 base; nucleotides not matched to a gene: 6. CDR3 sequence: CASTLGLAGNTGELFF. The CDR3, as DNA: TGTGCCAGTACCCTGGGACTAGCGGGGAACACCGGGGAGCTGTTTTTT.

This clone was picked up one time. The gene calls are TRBV2 and TRBJ2-5; TRBD1 matches at 8 bases. Germline CDR1 SNHLY, CDR2 FYNNEI. The CDR3 is 13 residues long. V shed 9 bases, J shed 0 bases, and the junction held 3 bases outside the gene matches. CDR3 bases: TGTGCCAGGACAGGGGAGGACCAAGAGACCCAGTACTTC. Protein product: CARTGEDQETQYF.

The V gene is TRBV5-5, the J gene TRBJ2-7, with D possibly TRBD2 on 5 matching bases. CDR3 size: 14 residues. Germline-derived CDR1 and CDR2 are SGHKS and YYEKEE (reference sequence). Trimming cost V 4 bases and J 1 base, with 12 bases left between them. The CDR3 here is CASSPWTDSYEQYF. CDR3 nucleotides: TGTGCCAGCAGCCCTTGGACTGATTCCTACGAGCAGTACTTC.

The chain uses TRBV2 and TRBJ1-1; D gene uncertain. The CDR3 loop spans 11 amino acids. CDR1 is SNHLY, CDR2 FYNNEI, per germline. V lost 5 bases, J lost 10 bases, and 11 bases lay in between. In DNA, the CDR3 is TGTGCCAGCAGTTTTCAACAACGAGCTTTCTTT. Translation: CASSFQQRAFF.

The chain uses TRBV19 and TRBJ1-4; no definite D call. V was trimmed by 5 bases and J by 1 base, leaving 11 bases between them. Germline CDR1 LNHDA, CDR2 SQIVND (reference sequence). CDR3 length equals 15 residues. The CDR3 DNA follows: TGTGCCAGTAGTCAAACGCCCAGAACTAATGAAAAACTGTTTTTT. Translation: CASSQTPRTNEKLFF.

The V call is TRBV19, the J call TRBJ1-6; D ambiguous. The CDR3 contains 13 residues. Germline V gives CDR1 LNHDA, CDR2 SQIVND (reference sequence). V lost 6 bases, J lost 9 bases, and 12 bases lay in between. The CDR3 region is CASSPRESSPLHF. The DNA of the CDR3 is TGTGCCAGTAGCCCCCGGGAATCTTCACCCCTCCACTTT. The full variable domain, completed using reference TRBV19 and TRBJ1-6, is DGGITQSPKYLFRKEGQNVTLSCEQNLNHDAMYWYRQDPGQGLRLIYYSQIVNDFQKGDIAEGYSVSREKKESFPLTVTSAQKNPTAFYLCASSPRESSPLHFGNGTRLTVT.

The chain combines TRBV10-3 with TRBJ1-2; 10 bases fit TRBD1. V lost 4 bases, J lost 2 bases, and 1 base stayed unmatched. The CDR3 totals 14 residues. Germline CDR1 is ENHRY and CDR2 is SYGVKD. The DNA for the CDR3 is TGTGCCATCAGTGGACAGGGGGCGAACTATGGCTACACCTTC. This translates into CAISGQGANYGYTF.

This chain uses TRBV15 with TRBJ1-5; tentative D call: TRBD1 (6 bases). The V gene lost 1 base and the J gene lost 5 bases, with 12 bases spanning the gap. Germline values: CDR1 LNHNV, CDR2 YYDKDF (reference sequence). This CDR3 is 15 amino acids long. CDR3 protein: CATSRAGVADQPQHF. For the CDR3, the DNA is TGTGCCACCAGCAGAGCAGGGGTAGCGGATCAGCCCCAGCATTTT.

The rearrangement uses TRBV6-6 and TRBJ2-7; unclear D gene. The CDR3 consists of 14 residues. Trimming stripped 10 bases from V and 3 bases from J, with 19 bases between. In germline, CDR1 is MNHNY, CDR2 SVGAGI (reference sequence). The CDR3 DNA reads as TGTGCCATCATGACGAACCCCCCGGACTACGAGCAGTACTTC. The encoded protein is CAIMTNPPDYEQYF.

This chain links TRBV2 with TRBJ1-6; no clear D. The CDR3 runs 10 residues. The V end lost 3 bases, the J end lost 14 bases, and 5 bases lay between the germline ends. In germline, CDR1 is SNHLY, CDR2 FYNNEI. CDR3 loop: CASSDGSLHF. The CDR3 coding sequence is TGTGCCAGCAGTGATGGGTCCCTCCACTTT.

Worth noting for this clone: One junction end disagrees with the germline gene, perhaps due to a read error. The chain links TRBV20-1 to TRBJ2-3; D gene ambiguous. The germline V gene has CDR1 DFQATT and CDR2 SNEGSKA (reference sequence). The CDR3 consists of 11 residues. The CDR3 bases are TGCAGTGCTAGTGGCACGGATACGCAGTATTTT. This codes for CSASGTDTQYF.

The genes are TRBV27 and TRBJ1-1, with unresolved D. This CDR3 contains 14 residues. With 3 bases removed from V and 1 base from J, the gap between germline ends came to 9 bases. The germline gives CDR1 MNHEY, CDR2 SMNVEV (reference sequence). This CDR3 is CASSFRGENTEAFF. In DNA form, the CDR3 reads TGTGCCAGCAGTTTCCGGGGAGAGAACACTGAAGCTTTCTTT.

V is TRBV2 and J is TRBJ1-2, with 8 positions matching TRBD1. The length of the CDR3 is 14 residues. Unmatched junction bases numbered 4, after V lost 4 bases and J lost 3 bases. Looked up from germline, CDR1 is SNHLY and CDR2 is FYNNEI. The CDR3 loop reads CASSGQGIYYGYTF. For the CDR3, the DNA is TGTGCCAGCAGTGGACAGGGGATCTACTATGGCTACACCTTC.

The chain uses TRBV5-1 and TRBJ1-1; tentatively, D is TRBD1 (6 bases). Germline V gives CDR1 SGHRS, CDR2 YFSETQ. The CDR3 length is 16 residues. V was clipped by 0 bases and J by 1 base, with 13 bases between them. The CDR3 region is CASSLVGGRGNTEAFF. In DNA form, the CDR3 reads TGCGCCAGCAGCTTGGTTGGGGGGCGCGGGAACACTGAAGCTTTCTTT. The full variable domain, in which reference TRBV5-1 and TRBJ1-1 provide the parts outside the CDR3, is KAGVTQTPRYLIKTRGQQVTLSCSPISGHRSVSWYQQTPGQGLQFLFEYFSETQRNKGNFPGRFSGRQFSNSRSEMNVSTLELGDSALYLCASSLVGGRGNTEAFFGQGTRLTVV.

This clone was recorded only once. The chain joins TRBV28 to TRBJ2-1; TRBD2 matches at 9 bases. The CDR3 consists of 15 residues. V shed 7 bases, J shed 7 bases, and the junction held 11 bases outside the gene matches. The germline CDR1 and CDR2 sequences are MDHEN and SYDVKM. The chain's CDR3 is CASKGAGGPRNEQFF. CDR3 nucleotides: TGTGCCAGCAAAGGGGCGGGAGGGCCCAGGAATGAGCAGTTCTTC.

V is TRBV27 and J is TRBJ2-1, with 9 nucleotides matching TRBD1. CDR1 is MNHEY and CDR2 is SMNVEV in the germline V gene (reference sequence). V was clipped by 5 bases and J by 6 bases; unmatched bases: 11. This CDR3 is 16 amino acids long. For the CDR3, the DNA is TGTGCCAGCAGTCCCATGTCGGGACAGGGACGCAATGAGCAGTTCTTC. It specifies CASSPMSGQGRNEQFF.

J is TRBJ1-5 and V is TRBV10-3; tentative D call: TRBD1 (5 bases). The length of the CDR3 is 14 residues. V was cut by 1 base and J by 7 bases, with 11 bases left in between. Looked up from germline, CDR1 is ENHRY and CDR2 is SYGVKD. The CDR3: CAISEFDSRQPQHF. CDR3 sequence (DNA): TGTGCCATCAGTGAGTTCGACAGCCGGCAGCCCCAGCATTTT.

This sequence joins TRBV21-1 and TRBJ2-7; TRBD2, the table's D call, was not compared with the DNA. TRBV21-1 is reported as a pseudogene. This CDR3 is 16 amino acids long. The CDR3, as DNA: TGTGCCAGCAGGCCCCCCCGCTTTGACGGGTGCTACGAGCAGTACTTC. This codes for CASRPPRFDGCYEQYF.

This chain joins TRBV7-9 and TRBJ1-1, with 7 bases that match TRBD1. The CDR3 totals 14 residues. Germline assignment: CDR1 SEHNR and CDR2 FQNEAQ (reference sequence). The J segment lost 1 base and the V segment lost 6 bases, leaving 5 bases of the junction unmatched. The CDR3 spells CASRRQGGNTEAFF. Here the CDR3 DNA reads TGTGCCAGCAGGAGACAGGGAGGGAACACTGAAGCTTTCTTT.

This clone occurred a few times. The chain couples TRBV7-2 to TRBJ2-7, with TRBD1 matching over 7 bases. Germline CDR1 is SGHTA and CDR2 is FQGNSA. The CDR3 length is 14 residues. V dropped 5 bases and J dropped 3; count of bases not matched to a gene: 7. CDR3 DNA: TGTGCCAGCAGCCAGCGACAGGGCTACTACGAGCAGTACTTC. Its protein is CASSQRQGYYEQYF.

This chain uses TRBV2 with TRBJ2-1; D is tentatively TRBD1 or TRBD2 (5 bases each). V lost 6 bases, J lost 9 bases, and 21 bases lay in between. The CDR3 is 15 amino acids. Germline V lookup: CDR1 SNHLY, CDR2 FYNNEI. CDR3 bases: TGTGCCAGCAGGGACCCAGGGACCAAGCCCACTGAGCAGTTCTTC. Protein product: CASRDPGTKPTEQFF. Full variable domain (outside the CDR3, taken from reference TRBV2 and TRBJ2-1): EPEVTQTPSHQVTQMGQEVILRCVPISNHLYFYWYRQILGQKVEFLVSFYNNEISEKSEIFDDQFSVERPDGSNFTLKIRSTKLEDSAMYFCASRDPGTKPTEQFFGPGTRLTVL.

This sequence joins TRBV20-1 and TRBJ1-1, with D uncertain. Germline CDR1 reads DFQATT; CDR2 reads SNEGSKA (reference sequence). The CDR3 runs to 10 residues. The V end lost 4 bases, the J end lost 0 bases, and 0 bases lay between the germline ends. The CDR3 loop is CSAMNTEAFF. CDR3 sequence (DNA): TGCAGTGCTATGAACACTGAAGCTTTCTTT.

The chain employs TRBV13 and TRBJ1-6; unclear D gene. Trimming shortened V by 3 bases and J by 5 bases, and 8 bases separated the two germline ends. The CDR3 extends over 14 amino acids. The germline gives CDR1 PRHDT, CDR2 FYEKMQ (reference sequence). CDR3 in DNA: TGTGCCAGCAGCTTGAGGGTCAATAATTCACCCCTCCACTTT. Translating gives CASSLRVNNSPLHF.

This chain links TRBV5-4 with TRBJ2-7; no definite D call. This CDR3 has 15 amino acids. Germline V lookup: CDR1 SGHNT, CDR2 YYREEE (reference sequence). The V gene lost 2 bases and the J gene lost 2 bases, with 14 bases spanning the gap. This CDR3 is CASSFDVVLPYEQYF. The DNA of the CDR3 is TGTGCCAGCAGCTTTGACGTAGTCCTCCCCTACGAGCAGTACTTC.

The rearrangement links TRBV2 to TRBJ1-2; D remains ambiguous. Germline assignment: CDR1 SNHLY and CDR2 FYNNEI. The V and J ends lost 9 bases and 0 bases respectively, with 17 bases between them. CDR3 length: 15 amino acids. CDR3 residues: CARQMSSATNYGYTF. The CDR3 bases are TGTGCCAGACAGATGAGCAGCGCCACTAACTATGGCTACACCTTC.

This chain links TRBV20-1 with TRBJ2-2, with 10 bases that match TRBD1. Trimming cost V 3 bases and J 6 bases; bases outside gene matches: 4. The CDR3 is 14 residues long. Germline CDR1 reads DFQATT; CDR2 reads SNEGSKA (reference sequence). The CDR3 DNA is TGCAGTGCTAGTAGGGACAGGGGTGCCGGGGAGCTGTTTTTT. As protein: CSASRDRGAGELFF.

V is TRBV21-1 and J is TRBJ2-6; the DNA was not compared with TRBD1, the D call given in the table. TRBV21-1 is flagged as a pseudogene. This CDR3 contains 17 residues. The CDR3 protein is CPRRGTGAFSGANVLTF. CDR3 DNA sequence: TGTCCAAGGAGGGGGACAGGGGCTTTTTCTGGGGCCAACGTCCTGACTTTC.

This chain's CDR3 is CASSLALRTAATNEKLFF. The CDR3 DNA sequence: TGCGCCAGCAGCTTGGCCCTGAGGACAGCTGCAACTAATGAAAAACTGTTTTTT. This sequence joins TRBV5-1 and TRBJ1-4, with D possibly TRBD1 on 6 matching bases. The CDR3 length is 18 residues. The V gene's germline CDR1 is SGHRS and CDR2 YFSETQ. Trimming pared 0 bases from V and 0 bases from J, leaving 15 bases between.